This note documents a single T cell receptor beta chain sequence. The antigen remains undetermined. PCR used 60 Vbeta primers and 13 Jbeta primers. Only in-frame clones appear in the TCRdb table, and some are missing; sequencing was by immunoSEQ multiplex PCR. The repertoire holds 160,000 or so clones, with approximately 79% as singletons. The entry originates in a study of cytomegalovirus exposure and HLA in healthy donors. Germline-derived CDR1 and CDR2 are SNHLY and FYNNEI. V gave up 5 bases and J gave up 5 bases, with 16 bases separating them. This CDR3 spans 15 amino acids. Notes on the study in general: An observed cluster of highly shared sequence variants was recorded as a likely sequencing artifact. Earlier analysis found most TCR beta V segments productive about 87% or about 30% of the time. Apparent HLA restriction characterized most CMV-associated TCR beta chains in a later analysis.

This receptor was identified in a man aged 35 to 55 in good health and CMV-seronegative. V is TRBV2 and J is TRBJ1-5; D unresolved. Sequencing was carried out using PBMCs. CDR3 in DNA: TGTGCCAGCAGTCAGACCAAAGAGGGCTATCAGCCCCAGCATTTT. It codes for CASSQTKEGYQPQHF. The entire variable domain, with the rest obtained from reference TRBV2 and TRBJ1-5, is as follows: EPEVTQTPSHQVTQMGQEVILRCVPISNHLYFYWYRQILGQKVEFLVSFYNNEISEKSEIFDDQFSVERPDGSNFTLKIRSTKLEDSAMYFCASSQTKEGYQPQHFGDGTRLSIL.